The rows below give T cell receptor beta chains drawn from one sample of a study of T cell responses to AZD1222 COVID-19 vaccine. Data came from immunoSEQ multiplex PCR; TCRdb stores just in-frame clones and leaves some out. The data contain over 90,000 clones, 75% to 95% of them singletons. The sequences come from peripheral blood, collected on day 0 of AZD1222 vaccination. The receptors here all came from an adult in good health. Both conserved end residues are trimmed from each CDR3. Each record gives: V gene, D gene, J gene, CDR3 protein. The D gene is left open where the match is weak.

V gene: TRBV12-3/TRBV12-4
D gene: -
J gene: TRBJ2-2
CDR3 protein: ASSFRNTGELF

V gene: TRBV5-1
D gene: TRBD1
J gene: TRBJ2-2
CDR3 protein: ASSSGTGSTGELF

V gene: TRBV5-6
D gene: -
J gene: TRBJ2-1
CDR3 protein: ASSLVLINEQF

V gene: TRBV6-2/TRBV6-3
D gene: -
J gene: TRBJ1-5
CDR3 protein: ASSWEGQNQPQH

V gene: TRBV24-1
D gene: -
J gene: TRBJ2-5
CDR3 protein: ATSEGTSGSWRTQY

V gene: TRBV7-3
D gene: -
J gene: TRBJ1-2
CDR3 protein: ASSFEPSSGYT

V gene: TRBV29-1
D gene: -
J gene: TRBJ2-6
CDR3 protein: SVEGQGGSGANVLT

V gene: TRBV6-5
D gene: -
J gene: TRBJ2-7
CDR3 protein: ASGREVGMVYEQY

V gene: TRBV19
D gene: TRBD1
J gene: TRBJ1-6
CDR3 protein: ASRQQGNNSPLH

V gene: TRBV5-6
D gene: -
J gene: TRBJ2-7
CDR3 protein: ASSLRQSYEQY

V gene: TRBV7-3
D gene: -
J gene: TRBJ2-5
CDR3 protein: ASTQTSGETQY

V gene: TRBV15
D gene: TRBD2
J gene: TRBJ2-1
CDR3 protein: ATSRDLAGRQNEQF

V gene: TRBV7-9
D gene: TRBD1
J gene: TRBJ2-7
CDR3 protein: ASSWTGGDEQY

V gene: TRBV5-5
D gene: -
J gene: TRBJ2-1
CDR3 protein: ASSFDGGQGNEQF

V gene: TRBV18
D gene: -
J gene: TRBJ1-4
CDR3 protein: ASSPSPNEKLF

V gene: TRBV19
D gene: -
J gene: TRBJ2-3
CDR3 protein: ASSIGGGGTDTQY

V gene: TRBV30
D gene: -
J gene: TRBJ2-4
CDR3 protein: AWSPRWDIQY

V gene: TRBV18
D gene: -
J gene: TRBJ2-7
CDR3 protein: ASSRAAGRNEQY

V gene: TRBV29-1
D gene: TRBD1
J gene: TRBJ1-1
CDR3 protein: SVPGQGLWEAF

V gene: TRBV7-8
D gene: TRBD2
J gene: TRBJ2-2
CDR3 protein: ASSPSGGAPGELF

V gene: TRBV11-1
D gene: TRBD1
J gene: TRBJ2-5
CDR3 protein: ASSQGQGGWKTQY

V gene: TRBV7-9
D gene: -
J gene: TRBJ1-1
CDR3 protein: ASSSSGPRVTEAF

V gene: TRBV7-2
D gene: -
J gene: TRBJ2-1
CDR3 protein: ASSLGLSEQF

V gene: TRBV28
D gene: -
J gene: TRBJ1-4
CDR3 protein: ASSWRDLREKLF

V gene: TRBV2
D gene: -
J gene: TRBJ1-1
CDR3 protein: ASSEEGAGEGTEAF

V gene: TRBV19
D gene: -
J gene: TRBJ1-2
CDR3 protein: ASNDRGAGDGYT

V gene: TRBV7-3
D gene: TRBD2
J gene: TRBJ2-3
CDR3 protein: ASSAGAGATDTQY

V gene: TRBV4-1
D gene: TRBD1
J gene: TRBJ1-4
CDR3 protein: ASSQPLAGTGNEKLF

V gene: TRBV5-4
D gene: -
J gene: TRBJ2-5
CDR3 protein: ASSSSGTPVGTQY

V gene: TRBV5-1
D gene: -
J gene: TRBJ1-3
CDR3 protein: ASSLRSSGNTIY

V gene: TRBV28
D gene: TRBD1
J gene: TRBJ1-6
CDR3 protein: ASSVRQGNNSPLH

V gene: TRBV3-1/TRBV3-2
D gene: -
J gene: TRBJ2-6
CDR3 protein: ASSQDRGFSGANVLT

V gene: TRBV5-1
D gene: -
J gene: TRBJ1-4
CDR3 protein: ASSFRGEKLF

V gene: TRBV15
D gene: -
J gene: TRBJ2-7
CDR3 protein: ATSRDRSANSYEQY

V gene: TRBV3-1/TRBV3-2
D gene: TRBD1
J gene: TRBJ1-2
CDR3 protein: ASSQVGTGENYGYT